This paragraph reports one TCR beta chain. Its antigen is still unknown. Donors were ostensibly healthy at sampling, although undocumented immune exposures were probable. This sample was taken from a study of cytomegalovirus exposure and HLA in healthy donors. Researchers ran the PCR with 60 Vbeta and 13 Jbeta primers. The assay was immunoSEQ multiplex PCR, and TCRdb's table has in-frame clones only and misses some. The sample includes approximately 79,000 clones, about 79% of them seen just once. Trimming removed 3 bases at V and 3 bases at J, with 16 bases between. CDR3 size: 15 residues. From germline, CDR1 is SGHNT and CDR2 YYREEE (reference sequence). Whole-study results and caveats: A few of the chains that were CMV-associated were confirmed in vitro to be specific for CMV antigens. Usually a TCR sequence was rare, but some public TCRs were found in many donors. Among TCR beta chains of equal frequency, HLA-associated ones were more clonally expanded in a later analysis.

J is TRBJ2-7 and V is TRBV5-4; D is possibly TRBD2 (5 bases). The sequence came from a male donor in good health and CMV-seropositive. Sequencing input: PBMCs. The CDR3 coding sequence is TGTGCCAGCAGCTCGGGCCGGACTCCCCTCTACGAGCAGTACTTC. Protein sequence: CASSSGRTPLYEQYF.